Here is one T cell receptor beta chain with its context. Its antigen is currently unknown. The sample is drawn from a study of OX40 agonist ivuxolimab in advanced cancers. Whole-study context: Age averaged around 54 years (range about 23 to 85), and 70% to 85% were male.

The V end lost 4 bases, the J end lost 3 bases, and 14 bases lay between the germline ends. CDR1 and CDR2 from the germline V gene are SGHNT and YYREEE (reference sequence). The CDR3 spans 14 residues. Notes on the study in general: Clonal expansion from baseline to week 6 occurred in both CD4+ and CD8+ T cells.

Libraries were prepared by immunoSEQ multiplex PCR; TCRdb keeps only in-frame clonotypes and omits some of them. The sample yields approximately 99,000 clones, less than 90% seen once. If patients had autoimmune disease history or systemic immunosuppression, they were excluded. The chain combines TRBV5-4 with TRBJ2-7, with D perhaps TRBD1 (6 bases). Sequencing was performed on CD4+ or CD8+ T cells sorted from blood, taken in a trial of the OX40 agonist ivuxolimab. The source of this sequence is an adult with an advanced solid tumor such as melanoma, head and neck, liver or kidney cancer. Here the CDR3 reads CASSPLQGNYEQYF. DNA for the CDR3: TGTGCCAGCAGCCCTTTACAGGGTAACTACGAGCAGTACTTC.